Below are 16 T cell receptor beta chains sequenced from a single sample in a study of shared clonotypes between healthy human individuals. TCRdb keeps only in-frame clones here, not all; method: immunoSEQ multiplex PCR. Here the sample spans approximately 1,500,000 clones, approximately 98% being singletons. Source material: naive CD4+ T cells sorted from blood. The subset was: CD45RA+ positively selected. These receptors were taken from a man aged 30 to 39 in good health.

Details on this clone: Given the absence of the conserved phenylalanine or tryptophan at the CDR3 end, a read error is likely. It is unclear where the CDR3 begins or ends on the DNA, so no DNA is shown, and the CDR3 is as TCRdb lists it. The V and J genes are TRBV29-1 and TRBJ1-1; the tabulated D call, TRBD1, remains unverified against the DNA. Germline V gives CDR1 SQVTM, CDR2 ANQGSEA. The CDR3 length equals 11 residues, ends included. The CDR3 spells CSVEDPRGQKV.

Note on this clone: Within the sample, other DNA sequences also encode this same CDR3. The genes are TRBV18 and TRBJ2-5; D remains ambiguous. This CDR3 region has 11 residues. Per the germline V gene, CDR1 is KGHSH and CDR2 is LQKENI. The ends were cut back, 3 bases at V and 5 bases at J, with 4 bases in the middle. The CDR3 is CASSPAETQYF. Written as DNA, the CDR3 is TGTGCCAGCTCACCCGCCGAGACCCAGTACTTC.

This chain joins TRBV5-1 and TRBJ1-1, with 10 bases matching TRBD1. V trimming: 4 bases; J trimming: 1 base; junction bases outside the gene matches: 13. The CDR3 totals 18 residues. Germline assignment: CDR1 SGHRS and CDR2 YFSETQ. The CDR3 sequence is CASSPLTGGLVKNTEAFF. CDR3 coding DNA: TGCGCCAGCAGCCCACTGACAGGGGGCCTGGTAAAGAACACTGAAGCTTTCTTT.

DNA for the CDR3: TGCGCCAGCAGTGAGGCCACCACGGGGCCCCAGTACTTC. Its protein product is CASSEATTGPQYF. The chain has TRBV10-1 and TRBJ2-5, with D possibly called TRBD1 or TRBD2 (5 bases each). In germline, CDR1 is WNHNN, CDR2 SYGVQD (reference sequence). V was trimmed by 2 bases and J by 9 bases, leaving 13 bases between them. The CDR3 runs 13 residues.

This rearrangement joins TRBV4-1 to TRBJ1-1; weak D call: TRBD1 (6 bases). In germline, CDR1 is MGHRA, CDR2 YSYEKL. The CDR3 runs 15 residues. Trimming stripped 3 bases from V and 3 bases from J, with 14 bases between. The CDR3 here is CASSHPDRPYTEAFF. The CDR3 DNA reads as TGCGCCAGCAGCCATCCCGACAGGCCCTACACTGAAGCTTTCTTT.

The V gene is TRBV19, the J gene TRBJ2-3; 9 positions match TRBD2. CDR3 length equals 15 residues. In germline, CDR1 is LNHDA, CDR2 SQIVND (reference sequence). V was pared by 11 bases and J by 7 bases, with 16 bases of the junction left unmatched. CDR3 residues: CASAPAGGKGNTQYF. CDR3 DNA sequence: TGTGCCTCAGCCCCAGCGGGAGGTAAGGGGAATACGCAGTATTTT.

This chain joins TRBV15 and TRBJ2-1, with D maybe TRBD2 (6 bases). Deletions cut 9 bases from V and 7 bases from J, with 19 bases between. This CDR3 contains 14 residues. Germline CDR1 LNHNV, CDR2 YYDKDF (reference sequence). The CDR3 bases are TGTGCCACAACCAGACGCGCGGGAAGTAATGAGCAGTTCTTC. It yields the protein CATTRRAGSNEQFF.

This clone was recorded once. The J gene is TRBJ1-5, the V gene TRBV28; 10 positions agree with TRBD1. Trimming cost V 8 bases and J 6 bases; bases outside gene matches: 4. The germline V gene encodes CDR1 MDHEN and CDR2 SYDVKM. The CDR3 sequence is 13 residues long. CDR3 in amino acids: CASGTGVIQPQHF. CDR3 bases: TGTGCCAGCGGGACAGGGGTTATTCAGCCCCAGCATTTT.

This clone was counted once. This chain's CDR3 is CASSQWQRPPYEQYF. Here the CDR3 DNA reads TGTGCCAGCAGCCAGTGGCAGAGACCCCCCTACGAGCAGTACTTC. The V gene is TRBV14, the J gene TRBJ2-7; D not resolved. The CDR3 is 15 residues long. CDR1 is SGHDN and CDR2 is FVKESK in the germline V gene. With 3 bases removed from V and 2 bases from J, the gap between germline ends came to 14 bases.

Notes on this clone: Other DNA sequences in this sample translate to the same CDR3. The chain joins TRBV9 to TRBJ2-7; TRBD2 matches 9 bases. The CDR3 extends over 15 amino acids. Germline CDR1 reads SGDLS; CDR2 reads YYNGEE. Unmatched junction bases numbered 3, after V lost 0 bases and J lost 2 bases. CDR3 in DNA: TGTGCCAGCAGCGTAGGGGCTAGCGGGGCCTACGAGCAGTACTTC. Amino acids: CASSVGASGAYEQYF.

This rearrangement joins TRBV7-2 to TRBJ2-1; D unclear. Germline loops: CDR1 SGHTA, CDR2 FQGNSA. V was pared by 0 bases and J by 3 bases, with 9 bases between. This CDR3 contains 15 residues. Here the CDR3 DNA reads TGTGCCAGCAGCTTAGCGCGGTCTGACTACAATGAGCAGTTCTTC. Translation: CASSLARSDYNEQFF.

This clone was observed once. The chain is built from TRBV28 and TRBJ2-1; 8 nucleotides line up with TRBD2. V was pared by 6 bases and J by 3 bases, with 10 bases of the junction left unmatched. Germline-derived CDR1 and CDR2 are MDHEN and SYDVKM. This CDR3 region has 16 residues. The CDR3 nucleotides read TGTGCCAGCAGGAGGGGGACTAGAGGCCGCTACAATGAGCAGTTCTTC. This sequence encodes CASRRGTRGRYNEQFF.

The V call is TRBV29-1, the J call TRBJ2-2; a possible D gene is TRBD1 (6 bases). Germline CDR1 is SQVTM and CDR2 is ANQGSEA. CDR3 length: 15 residues. Deletions cut 6 bases from V and 6 bases from J, with 20 bases between. The CDR3 spells CSVRATGILPGELFF. The CDR3 region has the DNA TGCAGCGTGCGGGCCACAGGGATTTTGCCCGGGGAGCTGTTTTTT.

The chain uses TRBV11-2 and TRBJ2-5, with D possibly TRBD1 on 5 matching bases. Per germline, CDR1 SGHAT and CDR2 FQNNGV. The CDR3 length is 13 residues. Deletions cut 2 bases from V and 7 bases from J, with 11 bases between. This CDR3 reads CASSLRARGTQYF. CDR3 bases: TGTGCCAGCAGCTTACGTGCTAGGGGGACCCAGTACTTC.

The gene calls are TRBV28 and TRBJ2-3, with D perhaps matching TRBD2 (6 bases). This CDR3 has 17 residues. Germline-derived CDR1 and CDR2 are MDHEN and SYDVKM. V lost 7 bases and J lost 14, with 34 bases in between. CDR3 in DNA: TGTGCCAGCACCTGGGGTCTGGGGCTGGGGGAGGTTTCCAGGTTGTATTTT. Protein sequence: CASTWGLGLGEVSRLYF.

The chain employs TRBV5-1 and TRBJ2-5; 8 nucleotides align to TRBD1. The CDR3 length is 15 residues. CDR1 SGHRS and CDR2 YFSETQ come from the germline V gene. The V segment lost 0 bases and the J segment 4 bases; nucleotides outside the gene matches: 5. CDR3 region: CASSLEAGGSETQYF. The CDR3 nucleotides read TGCGCCAGCAGCTTGGAGGCAGGGGGCTCAGAGACCCAGTACTTC.